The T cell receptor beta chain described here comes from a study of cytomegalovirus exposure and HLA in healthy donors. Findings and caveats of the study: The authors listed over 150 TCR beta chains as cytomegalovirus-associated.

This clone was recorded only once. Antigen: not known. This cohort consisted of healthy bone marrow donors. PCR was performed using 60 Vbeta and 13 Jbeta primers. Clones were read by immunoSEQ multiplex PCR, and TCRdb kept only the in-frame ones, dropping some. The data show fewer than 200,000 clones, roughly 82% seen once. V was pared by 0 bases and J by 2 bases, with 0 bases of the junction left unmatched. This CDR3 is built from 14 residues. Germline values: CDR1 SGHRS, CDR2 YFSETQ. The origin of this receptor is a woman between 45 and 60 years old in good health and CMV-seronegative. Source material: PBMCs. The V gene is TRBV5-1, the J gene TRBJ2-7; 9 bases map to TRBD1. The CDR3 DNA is TGCGCCAGCAGCTTGGACAGGGGGCCCTACGAGCAGTACTTC. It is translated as CASSLDRGPYEQYF.